Here is one T cell receptor (beta chain) with its context. Its antigen is undetermined. One junction end does not reproduce the germline sequence, and a read error may be involved. The data derive from a study of post-analysis software for immune sequencing data. The overall study: Relapsing-remitting, secondary progressive and progressive-relapsing courses of multiple sclerosis were included. Broader study findings: With TRBV5-6, TRBV5-1 and TRBV20-1 included, 4 to 6 TRBV segments were more frequent in patients than in controls.

This CDR3 is built from 13 residues. CDR1 and CDR2 from the germline V gene are SQVTM and ANQGSEA. Unique molecular identifiers were built into the TCR beta cDNA libraries. Input populations of roughly 1 to 10 million T cells gave rise to roughly 500,000 cDNA molecules. TCRdb re-called the PCR reads with MiXCR, one entry per CDR3 protein. The sample consists of approximately 440,000 distinct CDR3 sequences, roughly 45% of them appearing once. Sequenced input: blood. The clonotype was recovered from a girl aged 5-17 years with multiple sclerosis. This chain joins TRBV29-1 and TRBJ1-2; 8 bases line up with TRBD1. The CDR3 DNA is TGCAGCGTTGTCCTGGACAGGGCCTATGTCTACACCTTC. Its protein product is CSVVLDRAYVYTF.